These 14 T cell receptor beta chains originate from one sample sequenced in a study of blood T cell repertoires in COVID-19. TCRdb keeps only in-frame clones here, not all; method: immunoSEQ multiplex PCR. The sample has tens of thousands of clones, roughly 86% seen once; the top ten hold 6% to 8.5%. The sample consisted of peripheral blood. These receptors were collected from a man aged 55 to 70 with acute or convalescent COVID-19.

The chain links TRBV5-6 to TRBJ1-3, with D hard to call. The CDR3 extends over 15 amino acids. Trimming stripped 2 bases from V and 0 bases from J, with 9 bases between. Germline CDR1 is SGHDT and CDR2 is YYEEEE. CDR3 region: CASSFQAYSGNTIYF. In DNA, the CDR3 is TGTGCCAGCAGCTTTCAGGCTTACTCTGGAAACACCATATATTTT.

This chain uses TRBV6-2 or TRBV6-3 with TRBJ1-2; TRBD1 aligns across 10 bases. Trimming removed 0 bases from V and 4 bases from J; junction bases left unmatched: 11. CDR3 size: 18 residues. The germline V gene has CDR1 MNHEY and CDR2 SVGEGT. The CDR3 DNA reads as TGTGCCAGCAGTTACTCCCTGGGACAGGGGCCTTTCGGCTATGGCTACACCTTC. The encoded protein is CASSYSLGQGPFGYGYTF.

The V gene is TRBV6-2 or TRBV6-3, the J gene TRBJ1-4; TRBD1 matches 7 bases. V shed 5 bases, J shed 8 bases, and the junction held 2 bases outside the gene matches. CDR1 and CDR2 from the germline V gene are MNHEY and SVGEGT. The CDR3 length is 12 residues. The CDR3 sequence is CASSDRAEKLFF. As DNA, the CDR3 is TGTGCCAGCAGTGACAGGGCCGAAAAACTGTTTTTT.

V usage is TRBV12-5 and J usage is TRBJ1-1, with D hard to call. V was pared by 7 bases and J by 1 base, with 13 bases between. Germline CDR1 LGHNT, CDR2 FRNRAP. This CDR3 is built from 14 residues. The CDR3, as DNA: TGTGCTAGTGTTCCCCCCGGGAGGAACACTGAAGCTTTCTTT. Amino acids: CASVPPGRNTEAFF.

The chain recombines TRBV5-6 with TRBJ1-2; D is undetermined. The CDR3 is 15 residues long. The germline V gene encodes CDR1 SGHDT and CDR2 YYEEEE. Trimming removed 0 bases from V and 2 bases from J, with 11 bases in between. The CDR3 loop is CASSLGGLNNYGYTF. In nucleotides, the CDR3 is TGTGCCAGCAGCTTGGGCGGCCTAAACAACTATGGCTACACCTTC.

The chain joins TRBV6-5 to TRBJ1-1, with D unresolved. The CDR3 is 14 residues long. The V gene lost 3 bases and the J gene lost 2 bases, with 10 bases spanning the gap. CDR1 and CDR2 (germline): MNHEY, SVGAGI. The CDR3: CASSYTGSNTEAFF. The CDR3 DNA reads TGTGCCAGCAGTTATACCGGGTCTAACACTGAAGCTTTCTTT.

The CDR3 spells CASINARGGMDTEAFF. CDR3 nucleotides: TGTGCCAGTATCAATGCGAGGGGAGGGATGGACACTGAAGCTTTCTTT. This chain uses TRBV19 with TRBJ1-1; D possibly corresponds to TRBD1 (5 bases). CDR1 and CDR2 (germline): LNHDA, SQIVND (reference sequence). This CDR3 is 16 amino acids long. V was cut by 7 bases and J by 3 bases, with 21 bases left in between.

The V gene is TRBV19, the J gene TRBJ2-5; TRBD1 is a possible D gene (6 bases). Germline loops: CDR1 LNHDA, CDR2 SQIVND (reference sequence). V was trimmed by 10 bases and J by 5 bases, leaving 14 bases between them. This CDR3 is 12 amino acids long. CDR3 protein: CATGTPSETQYF. As DNA, the CDR3 is TGTGCCACCGGGACACCCTCCGAGACCCAGTACTTC.

This chain joins TRBV19 and TRBJ2-3; 11 bases align to TRBD2. Germline CDR1 reads LNHDA; CDR2 reads SQIVND (reference sequence). This CDR3 region has 16 residues. Losses at the gene ends were 1 base for V and 2 bases for J; bases not matched to a gene: 2. The DNA of the CDR3 is TGTGCCAGTAGTATAGGACTAGCGGGGCCCACAGATACGCAGTATTTT. Protein product: CASSIGLAGPTDTQYF. Full variable domain (remainder filled in from reference TRBV19 and TRBJ2-3): DGGITQSPKYLFRKEGQNVTLSCEQNLNHDAMYWYRQDPGQGLRLIYYSQIVNDFQKGDIAEGYSVSREKKESFPLTVTSAQKNPTAFYLCASSIGLAGPTDTQYFGPGTRLTVL.

The rearrangement links TRBV7-9 to TRBJ1-5; 7 bases fit TRBD1. The CDR3 spans 15 residues. Trimming took 1 base from V and 3 from J; bases not matched to a gene: 3. From germline, CDR1 is SEHNR and CDR2 FQNEAQ (reference sequence). The CDR3 here is CASSLGQGDNQPQHF. The DNA for the CDR3 is TGTGCCAGCAGCTTAGGGCAGGGGGACAATCAGCCCCAGCATTTT.

Ten or more counts support this clone. This chain links TRBV28 with TRBJ1-3; 7 positions match TRBD1. The CDR3 is 15 amino acids. The germline gives CDR1 MDHEN, CDR2 SYDVKM. Trimming cost V 6 bases and J 2 bases; bases outside gene matches: 7. CDR3 DNA: TGTGCCAGCAGCCCGATGCAGGGGGCTGGAAACACCATATATTTT. Its translation: CASSPMQGAGNTIYF. The full variable domain, completed using reference TRBV28 and TRBJ1-3, is DVKVTQSSRYLVKRTGEKVFLECVQDMDHENMFWYRQDPGLGLRLIYFSYDVKMKEKGDIPEGYSVSREKKERFSLILESASTNQTSMYLCASSPMQGAGNTIYFGEGSWLTVV.

The sample holds a few counts of this clone. The chain combines TRBV29-1 with TRBJ1-1; no reliable D call. Trimming removed 6 bases at V and 7 bases at J, with 24 bases between. CDR1 is SQVTM, CDR2 ANQGSEA, per germline. The length of the CDR3 is 15 residues. CDR3 in DNA: TGCAGCGTCACAATAAGTGGCACGGCCGGAGGTGAAGCTTTCTTT. Translation: CSVTISGTAGGEAFF. Using reference TRBV29-1 and TRBJ1-1 for the parts outside the CDR3, the full variable domain is SAVISQKPSRDICQRGTSLTIQCQVDSQVTMMFWYRQQPGQSLTLIATANQGSEATYESGFVIDKFPISRPNLTFSTLTVSNMSPEDSSIYLCSVTISGTAGGEAFFGQGTRLTVV.

The rearrangement links TRBV13 to TRBJ2-2, with 9 positions matching TRBD2. The junction had 2 bases not matched to a gene; V was cut back by 4 bases and J by 2 bases. Germline V gene data show CDR1 as PRHDT and CDR2 as FYEKMQ (reference sequence). There are 15 residues in the CDR3. CDR3 coding DNA: TGTGCCAGCAGCTCGGGACTAGCTAACACCGGGGAGCTGTTTTTT. Amino acids: CASSSGLANTGELFF.

The chain links TRBV15 to TRBJ2-5, with a weak D call TRBD1 (7 bases). The CDR3 has 15 amino acids. In germline, CDR1 is LNHNV, CDR2 YYDKDF (reference sequence). Trimming removed 3 bases from V and 5 bases from J, with 16 bases in between. CDR3 protein: CATSRGSSGGETQYF. The CDR3 nucleotides read TGTGCCACCAGCAGGGGAAGTTCAGGGGGGGAGACCCAGTACTTC.